The 31 T cell receptor beta chains given below trace back to one sample, sequenced in a study of shared clonotypes between healthy human individuals. The repertoire was sequenced with immunoSEQ multiplex PCR; TCRdb's copy has only in-frame clones and lacks some. The sample consists of about 610,000 clones, 95% to 98% of them appearing once. Material: naive CD4+ T cells sorted from blood. As to subset: CD45RA+ positively selected. All receptors come from a woman younger than 45 in good health.

J is TRBJ2-1 and V is TRBV7-3, with TRBD2 matching 11 bases. The CDR3 has 16 residues. The J segment lost 4 bases and the V segment lost 6 bases, leaving 8 bases of the junction unmatched. Germline assignment: CDR1 SGHTA and CDR2 FQGTGA. The CDR3 coding sequence is TGTGCCAGCAGTCCACATAGCGGGAGGGGGTACAATGAGCAGTTCTTC. It codes for CASSPHSGRGYNEQFF.

The rearrangement links TRBV2 to TRBJ1-5; D is unresolved. The V gene lost 4 bases and the J gene lost 2 bases, with 12 bases spanning the gap. CDR1 SNHLY and CDR2 FYNNEI come from the germline V gene. There are 15 residues in the CDR3. For the CDR3, the DNA is TGTGCCAGCAGTGGAGGCATTAGAGGCAATCAGCCCCAGCATTTT. Its translation: CASSGGIRGNQPQHF.

The J gene is TRBJ2-3, the V gene TRBV9; D remains ambiguous. The V gene's germline CDR1 is SGDLS and CDR2 YYNGEE. Trimming left V 0 bases short and J 3 bases short, with 8 bases between. The CDR3 spans 14 residues. The DNA for the CDR3 is TGTGCCAGCAGCGTAGCGCTCGAGACAGATACGCAGTATTTT. This translates into CASSVALETDTQYF.

This clone was observed a handful of times. The chain uses TRBV7-2 and TRBJ1-3; D is possibly TRBD1 (6 bases). V was clipped by 4 bases and J by 3 bases, with 10 bases between them. Per the germline V gene, CDR1 is SGHTA and CDR2 is FQGNSA. The CDR3 runs 14 residues. The DNA for the CDR3 is TGTGCCAGCAGCTCACAGGGAGGTGGAAACACCATATATTTT. Residues: CASSSQGGGNTIYF.

The J gene is TRBJ1-5, the V gene TRBV6-1; 8 positions match TRBD1. Trimming cost V 6 bases and J 9 bases; bases outside gene matches: 7. Germline loops: CDR1 MNHNS, CDR2 SASEGT. This CDR3 spans 13 amino acids. This chain's CDR3 is CASRGQGMRPQHF. Written as DNA, the CDR3 is TGTGCCAGCAGAGGACAGGGAATGAGGCCCCAGCATTTT.

V usage is TRBV2 and J usage is TRBJ2-5, with 9 bases identical to TRBD2. The germline V gene has CDR1 SNHLY and CDR2 FYNNEI. V shed 6 bases, J shed 3 bases, and the junction held 8 bases outside the gene matches. CDR3 length: 15 amino acids. CDR3 residues: CASSGTSSQKETQYF. CDR3 nucleotide sequence: TGTGCCAGCAGCGGGACTAGCAGCCAAAAAGAGACCCAGTACTTC.

V and J are TRBV2 and TRBJ2-3, with unresolved D. This CDR3 contains 16 residues. V shed 1 base and J shed 4 bases, with 15 bases lying between them. Germline assignment: CDR1 SNHLY and CDR2 FYNNEI. The CDR3 DNA reads TGTGCCAGCAGTGAAGGTTGGGGATTATTATCAGATACGCAGTATTTT. Encoded protein: CASSEGWGLLSDTQYF.

The chain is built from TRBV4-1 and TRBJ2-1; a weak D match, TRBD2 (6 bases). V was clipped by 1 base and J by 4 bases, with 14 bases between them. The CDR3 sequence is 16 residues long. Germline V gives CDR1 MGHRA, CDR2 YSYEKL. The CDR3 DNA reads TGCGCCAGCAGCCAAGTGAGCCTAGCGCGTTACAATGAGCAGTTCTTC. This sequence encodes CASSQVSLARYNEQFF.

This clone was detected only a few times. Other DNA sequences in the same sample also yield this CDR3. The chain recombines TRBV28 with TRBJ2-1; D remains unclear. CDR1 is MDHEN and CDR2 is SYDVKM in the germline V gene. CDR3 size: 12 residues. V was cut by 1 base and J by 4 bases, with 2 bases left in between. CDR3 loop: CASSLLYNEQFF. DNA for the CDR3: TGTGCCAGCAGTTTATTATACAATGAGCAGTTCTTC.

V gene TRBV4-2 combines with J gene TRBJ2-5; possible D gene TRBD1, 5 bases. Per germline, CDR1 LGHNA and CDR2 YNFKEQ. The CDR3 is made up of 15 amino acids. Trimming cost V 0 bases and J 10 bases, with 18 bases left between them. CDR3 bases: TGTGCCAGCAGCCAAGATCCCCAGGTGGCCAGGGACCAGTACTTC. Translated: CASSQDPQVARDQYF.

The rearrangement joins TRBV28 to TRBJ1-2; 7 positions agree with TRBD1. The CDR3 spans 14 residues. Germline CDR1 MDHEN, CDR2 SYDVKM. J gave up 8 bases and V 3 bases, and 9 bases lay outside the gene matches. The CDR3 reads CASSFPNRGLGYTF. CDR3 DNA: TGTGCCAGCAGTTTTCCGAACAGGGGATTGGGCTACACCTTC.

This chain connects TRBV6-5 to TRBJ2-1; D not resolved. V was trimmed by 6 bases and J by 5 bases, leaving 17 bases between them. Germline values: CDR1 MNHEY, CDR2 SVGAGI. This CDR3 is 15 amino acids long. CDR3 nucleotides: TGTGCCAGCAGCAGACCAAGAGTTGGGGACAATGAGCAGTTCTTC. It specifies CASSRPRVGDNEQFF.

The chain joins TRBV28 to TRBJ1-4; 11 bases line up with TRBD1. V lost 6 bases and J lost 10; bases outside the gene matches: 4. The germline CDR1 and CDR2 sequences are MDHEN and SYDVKM. The length of the CDR3 is 13 residues. CDR3 in amino acids: CASRGTGGSKLFF. The CDR3 DNA reads TGTGCCAGCAGAGGGACAGGGGGTTCAAAACTGTTTTTT.

The V gene is TRBV28, the J gene TRBJ2-5; a possible D gene is TRBD2 (5 bases). Trimming pared 5 bases from V and 5 bases from J, leaving 15 bases between. CDR1 is MDHEN, CDR2 SYDVKM, per germline. This CDR3 has 14 residues. The CDR3 coding sequence is TGTGCCAGCAGTACCACCCGGGGAGAGGAGACCCAGTACTTC. This sequence encodes CASSTTRGEETQYF.

The gene calls are TRBV5-1 and TRBJ2-3, with TRBD2 matching 8 bases. The germline V gene encodes CDR1 SGHRS and CDR2 YFSETQ. The trim removed 4 bases at V and 5 bases at J, leaving 3 bases unmatched. The CDR3 contains 13 residues. The CDR3 sequence is CASSREGRDTQYF. The CDR3 DNA is TGCGCCAGCAGCCGGGAGGGAAGAGATACGCAGTATTTT.

The rearrangement joins TRBV18 to TRBJ2-7; 10 bases align to TRBD2. This CDR3 spans 13 amino acids. Germline V gene sequence: CDR1 KGHSH, CDR2 LQKENI. V gave up 5 bases and J gave up 3 bases; unmatched junction bases: 1. In DNA form, the CDR3 reads TGTGCCAGCTCAGGGACTAGCGTCTACGAGCAGTACTTC. Protein sequence: CASSGTSVYEQYF.

The rearrangement uses TRBV6-6 and TRBJ2-1; D perhaps matches TRBD1 (5 bases). This CDR3 contains 14 residues. Trimming shortened V by 6 bases and J by 4 bases, and 13 bases separated the two germline ends. Germline V lookup: CDR1 MNHNY, CDR2 SVGAGI (reference sequence). CDR3 amino acids: CASRRPDRYNEQFF. CDR3 nucleotides: TGTGCCAGCAGGCGACCCGACAGATACAATGAGCAGTTCTTC.

This sequence joins TRBV28 and TRBJ2-4; D is possibly TRBD1 (6 bases). Germline lookup yields CDR1 MDHEN and CDR2 SYDVKM. V was pared by 3 bases and J by 3 bases, with 9 bases between. The CDR3 extends over 14 amino acids. Here the CDR3 reads CASSLNRVKNIQYF. The CDR3 coding sequence is TGTGCCAGCAGTTTGAACAGGGTCAAAAACATTCAGTACTTC.

The chain carries TRBV28 and TRBJ1-5; 7 bases fit TRBD1. Germline CDR1 and CDR2: MDHEN and SYDVKM. This CDR3 is 16 amino acids long. The trim removed 1 base at V and 2 bases at J, leaving 5 bases unmatched. The CDR3 protein is CASSLYLGTGNQPQHF. CDR3 coding DNA: TGTGCCAGCAGTTTATATTTGGGGACAGGCAATCAGCCCCAGCATTTT.

J is TRBJ2-5 and V is TRBV5-6, with D perhaps given as TRBD1 or TRBD2 (5 bases each). The J call may be in error: the DNA end matches TRBJ2-7 better. There are 14 residues in the CDR3. Per the germline V gene, CDR1 is SGHDT and CDR2 is YYEEEE. The CDR3 nucleotides read TGTGCCAGCACCAACGGACGGGGACGTTACGAGCAGTACTTC. Protein product: CASTNGRGRYEQYF.

This chain joins TRBV27 and TRBJ1-1; TRBD1 might be the D (6 bases). This CDR3 has 14 amino acids. In germline, CDR1 is MNHEY, CDR2 SMNVEV (reference sequence). Trimming shortened V by 3 bases and J by 1 base, and 9 bases separated the two germline ends. The CDR3 DNA sequence: TGTGCCAGCAGTTTTCAGGGGAGGAACACTGAAGCTTTCTTT. Translated: CASSFQGRNTEAFF.

The CDR3 region is CASTDGAGGTYEQYF. DNA of the CDR3: TGTGCCAGCACCGACGGGGCGGGAGGGACCTACGAGCAGTACTTC. The chain recombines TRBV28 with TRBJ2-7; 9 bases map to TRBD2. This CDR3 spans 15 amino acids. Trimming took 7 bases from V and 2 from J; bases not matched to a gene: 9. CDR1 MDHEN and CDR2 SYDVKM come from the germline V gene.

V and J are TRBV5-8 and TRBJ2-5; D is unclear. This CDR3 contains 16 residues. CDR1 is SGHTS, CDR2 YDEGEE, per germline. Trimming pared 3 bases from V and 4 bases from J, leaving 19 bases between. DNA of the CDR3: TGTGCCAGCAGCTCCGGAGCCGACACCAGATCAGAGACCCAGTACTTC. Its translation: CASSSGADTRSETQYF. The full variable domain, with the rest looked up from reference TRBV5-8 and TRBJ2-5, is EAGVTQSPTHLIKTRGQQATLRCSPISGHTSVYWYQQALGLGLQFLLWYDEGEERNRGNFPPRFSGRQFPNYSSELNVNALELEDSALYLCASSSGADTRSETQYFGPGTRLLVL.

The chain uses TRBV7-9 and TRBJ1-4; D perhaps matches TRBD1 (6 bases). Per germline, CDR1 SEHNR and CDR2 FQNEAQ (reference sequence). V was shortened by 5 bases and J by 7 bases, with 14 bases between the two germline ends. CDR3 length: 14 residues. Written as DNA, the CDR3 is TGTGCCAGCAGCGTACAGGGAGGGGGTGAAAAACTGTTTTTT. This gives the protein CASSVQGGGEKLFF.

V usage is TRBV21-1 and J usage is TRBJ1-4; no check of the table's D call, TRBD1, against the DNA was made. TRBV21-1 is flagged as a pseudogene. The CDR3 is 14 amino acids. In DNA form, the CDR3 reads TGTGCCAGCAGCGGAGGACAGGGAAATGAAAAACTGTTTTTT. It codes for CASSGGQGNEKLFF.

The chain is built from TRBV6-5 and TRBJ2-1, with 12 bases identical to TRBD2. Germline V lookup: CDR1 MNHEY, CDR2 SVGAGI. CDR3 length: 13 amino acids. J lost 9 bases, V lost 6 bases, and 3 bases had no gene match. Here the CDR3 DNA reads TGTGCCAGCAGGACTAGCGGGAGCGGTGAGCAGTTCTTC. Its translation is CASRTSGSGEQFF.

This chain links TRBV18 with TRBJ2-5, with D perhaps TRBD1 or TRBD2 (5 bases each). Germline CDR1 is KGHSH and CDR2 is LQKENI. V was trimmed by 4 bases and J by 1 base, leaving 10 bases between them. The CDR3 contains 14 residues. The CDR3 nucleotides read TGTGCCAGCTCACGAGGGGCTTTCCAAGAGACCCAGTACTTC. Protein sequence: CASSRGAFQETQYF.

This chain links TRBV5-1 with TRBJ2-5, with D perhaps TRBD2 (6 bases). V dropped 0 bases and J dropped 0 bases, with 12 bases sitting between them. In germline, CDR1 is SGHRS, CDR2 YFSETQ. The CDR3 has 16 residues. CDR3 in DNA: TGCGCCAGCAGCTTGGTACGCAGGGAGGACCAAGAGACCCAGTACTTC. As protein: CASSLVRREDQETQYF.

The gene calls are TRBV11-2 and TRBJ1-3, with a weak D call TRBD1 (5 bases). CDR1 and CDR2 (germline): SGHAT, FQNNGV. This CDR3 comprises 13 residues. Between the trimmed V and J ends, which lost 6 bases and 7 bases, there was a span of 13 bases. DNA for the CDR3: TGTGCCAGCAGGGTCACCGGGGGGAACACCATATATTTT. Protein sequence: CASRVTGGNTIYF.

Written as DNA, the CDR3 is TGTGCCAGCTCACCACGGGGGATAGAAGAGACCCAGTACTTC. Amino acid sequence: CASSPRGIEETQYF. This rearrangement joins TRBV18 to TRBJ2-5; D is tentatively TRBD1 or TRBD2 (5 bases each). Germline loops: CDR1 KGHSH, CDR2 LQKENI. Trimming cost V 1 base and J 3 bases, with 9 bases left between them. This CDR3 region has 14 residues.

V is TRBV19 and J is TRBJ1-5; D unclear. In germline, CDR1 is LNHDA, CDR2 SQIVND (reference sequence). Deletions cut 7 bases from V and 0 bases from J, with 13 bases between. CDR3 size: 15 residues. The CDR3 is CASTGNEYSNQPQHF. The CDR3, as DNA: TGTGCCAGTACCGGAAACGAATATAGCAATCAGCCCCAGCATTTT.